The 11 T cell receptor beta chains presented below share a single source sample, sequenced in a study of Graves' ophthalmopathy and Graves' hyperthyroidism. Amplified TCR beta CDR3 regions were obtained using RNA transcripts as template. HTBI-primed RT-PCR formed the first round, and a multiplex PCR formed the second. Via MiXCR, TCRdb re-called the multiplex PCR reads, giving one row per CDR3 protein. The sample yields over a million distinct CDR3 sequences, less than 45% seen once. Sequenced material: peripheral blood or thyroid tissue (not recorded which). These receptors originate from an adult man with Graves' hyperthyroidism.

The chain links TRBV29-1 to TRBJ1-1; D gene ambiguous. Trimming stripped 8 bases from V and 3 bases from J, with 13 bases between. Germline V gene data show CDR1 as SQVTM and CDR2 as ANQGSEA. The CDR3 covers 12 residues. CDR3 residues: CSSLVSYTEAFF. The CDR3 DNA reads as TGCAGCAGCTTGGTATCCTACACTGAAGCTTTCTTT.

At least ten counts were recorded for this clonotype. DNA for the CDR3: TGCAGTGCTAAGGGGTATTCATATACCAAGGGGGAGACCCAGTACTTC. Its protein product is CSAKGYSYTKGETQYF. V and J are TRBV20-1 and TRBJ2-5, with D perhaps TRBD1 (5 bases). Trimming stripped 4 bases from V and 5 bases from J, with 23 bases between. This CDR3 has 16 amino acids. Germline CDR1 and CDR2: DFQATT and SNEGSKA (reference sequence).

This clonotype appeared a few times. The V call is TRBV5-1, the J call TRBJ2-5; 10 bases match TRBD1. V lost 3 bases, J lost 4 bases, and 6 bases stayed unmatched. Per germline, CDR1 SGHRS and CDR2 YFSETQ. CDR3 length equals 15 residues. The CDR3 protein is CASSSTGTGVETQYF. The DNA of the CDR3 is TGCGCCAGCAGCTCGACCGGGACAGGGGTAGAGACCCAGTACTTC.

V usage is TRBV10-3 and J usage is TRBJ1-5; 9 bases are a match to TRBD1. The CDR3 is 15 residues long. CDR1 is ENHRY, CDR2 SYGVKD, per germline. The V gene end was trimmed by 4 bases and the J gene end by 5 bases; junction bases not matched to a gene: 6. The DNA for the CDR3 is TGTGCCATCAGTGGGGACAGGGCGAGGGATCAGCCCCAGCATTTT. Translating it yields CAISGDRARDQPQHF.

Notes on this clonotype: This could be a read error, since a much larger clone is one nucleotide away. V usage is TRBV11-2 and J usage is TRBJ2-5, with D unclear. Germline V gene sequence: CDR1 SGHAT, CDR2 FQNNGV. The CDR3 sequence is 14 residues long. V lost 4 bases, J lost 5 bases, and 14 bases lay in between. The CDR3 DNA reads TGTGCCAGCAGCTCCCTTAATGCACCGGAGACCCAGTACTTC. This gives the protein CASSSLNAPETQYF. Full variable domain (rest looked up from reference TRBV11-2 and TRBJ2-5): EAGVAQSPRYKIIEKRQSVAFWCNPISGHATLYWYQQILGQGPKLLIQFQNNGVVDDSQLPKDRFSAERLKGVDSTLKIQPAKLEDSAVYLCASSSLNAPETQYFGPGTRLLVL.

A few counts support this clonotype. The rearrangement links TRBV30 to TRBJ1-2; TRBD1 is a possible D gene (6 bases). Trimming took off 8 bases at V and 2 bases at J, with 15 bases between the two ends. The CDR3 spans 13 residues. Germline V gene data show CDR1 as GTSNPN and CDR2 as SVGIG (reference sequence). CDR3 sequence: CAGLQGRNYGYTF. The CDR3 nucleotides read TGTGCCGGATTACAGGGCCGGAACTATGGCTACACCTTC. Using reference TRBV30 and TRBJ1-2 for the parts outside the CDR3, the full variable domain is SQTIHQWPATLVQPVGSPLSLECTVEGTSNPNLYWYRQAAGRGLQLLFYSVGIGQISSEVPQNLSASRPQDRQFILSSKKLLLSDSGFYLCAGLQGRNYGYTFGSGTRLTVV.

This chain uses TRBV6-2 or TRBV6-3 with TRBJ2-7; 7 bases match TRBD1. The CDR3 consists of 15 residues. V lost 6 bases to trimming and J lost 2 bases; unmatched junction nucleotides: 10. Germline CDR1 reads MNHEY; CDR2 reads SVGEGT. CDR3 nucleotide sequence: TGTGCCAGCAGCTCCGGGACAGCGGAAACCTACGAGCAGTACTTC. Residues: CASSSGTAETYEQYF.

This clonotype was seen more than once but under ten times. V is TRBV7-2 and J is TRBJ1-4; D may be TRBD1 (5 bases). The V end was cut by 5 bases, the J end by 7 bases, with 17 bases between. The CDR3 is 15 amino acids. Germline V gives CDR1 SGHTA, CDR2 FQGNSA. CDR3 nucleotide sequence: TGTGCCAGCAGCGTAGACCGGGGGTATACTGAAAAACTGTTTTTT. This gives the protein CASSVDRGYTEKLFF.

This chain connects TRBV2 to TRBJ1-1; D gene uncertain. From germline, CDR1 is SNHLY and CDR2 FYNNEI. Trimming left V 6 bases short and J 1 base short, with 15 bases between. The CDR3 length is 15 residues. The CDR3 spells CASSQEFPENTEAFF. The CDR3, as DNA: TGTGCCAGCAGCCAAGAATTTCCGGAGAACACTGAAGCTTTCTTT.

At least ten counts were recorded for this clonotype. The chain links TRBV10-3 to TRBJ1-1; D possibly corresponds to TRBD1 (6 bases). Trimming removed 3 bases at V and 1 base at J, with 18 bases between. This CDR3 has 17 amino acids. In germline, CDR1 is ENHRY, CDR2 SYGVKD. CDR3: CAISELANRDTNTEAFF. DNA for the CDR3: TGTGCCATCAGTGAATTGGCCAACCGGGACACGAACACTGAAGCTTTCTTT.

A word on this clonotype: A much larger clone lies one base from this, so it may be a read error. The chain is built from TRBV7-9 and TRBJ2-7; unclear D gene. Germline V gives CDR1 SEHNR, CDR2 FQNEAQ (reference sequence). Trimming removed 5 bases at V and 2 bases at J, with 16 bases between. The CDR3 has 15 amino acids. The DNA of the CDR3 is TGTGCCAGCAGCAAGTGGCTGACTGCAACCTACGAGCAGTACTTC. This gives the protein CASSKWLTATYEQYF.